One T cell receptor beta chain is described in this entry. Its antigen is still unknown. The data were obtained in a study of early stage breast cancer tumors. Turning to the study itself: Roughly 8 ER+/PR+/HER2- tumors were invasive ductal; four were invasive lobular. Average read coverage per sample was roughly 9.1-fold. General study findings and limits: Comparing each tissue with blood distinguished tumor from normal in 14 of 16 patients.

Blood replicates held 0.5 ug DNA, tumor or normal breast about 1.5 ug, two each. The table came from immunoSEQ multiplex PCR; TCRdb's copy has only in-frame clones and leaves some out. Of approximately 50,000 clones detected, around 80% appear once; the ten largest clones hold about 3.7%. Trimming removed 4 bases from V and 2 bases from J; junction bases left unmatched: 8. Germline V gene sequence: CDR1 SGDLS, CDR2 YYNGEE. The CDR3 totals 15 residues. Sample: blood. The V and J genes are TRBV9 and TRBJ1-1; 7 bases fit TRBD1. This clonotype was obtained from a young adult with breast cancer. The chain's CDR3 is CASSPGTAPNTEAFF. In nucleotides, the CDR3 is TGTGCCAGCAGCCCGGGGACAGCACCAAACACTGAAGCTTTCTTT.